The entry below gives a single TCR beta chain sequence along with its context. Antigen specificity is unknown. Extracted RNA was reverse transcribed, and the resulting cDNA served as sequencing template. The method was immunoSEQ multiplex PCR; TCRdb's version includes in-frame clones alone and lacks a portion of them. The sample shows more than 200,000 clones, about two thirds of them seen only once. The source of the sample is a study of CD8+ T cells in alopecia areata. About the study: Tofacitinib was taken orally by treated patients, and the dose was 5 to 10 mg twice daily.

General study results and limits: Greater clonality was observed in lesional scalp samples, especially alopecia totalis/universalis, versus normal scalp. Among the cells sequenced in scalp samples are also the resident alphabeta T cells of normal skin.

The CDR3 extends over 12 amino acids. V was trimmed by 1 base and J by 3 bases, leaving 5 bases between them. Germline V gives CDR1 SGHNT, CDR2 YYREEE (reference sequence). Lesional scalp punch biopsies and peripheral blood were collected from alopecia areata patients. The clonotype was recovered from a human donor with alopecia areata. The rearrangement uses TRBV5-4 and TRBJ2-7; D uncertain. The specimen was CD4+ T cells sorted from blood, collected at week 0. CDR3 protein: CASSLNNYEQYF. The CDR3 nucleotides are TGTGCCAGCAGCTTGAACAACTACGAGCAGTACTTC.